This TCR beta chain is drawn from a study of CD8 T cells in ankylosing spondylitis. Study-wide findings and caveats: Seemingly distinctive of ankylosing spondylitis blood was a TCR beta motif formed by eight highly homologous variants. Significant enrichment of disease-linked clones was reported in matched ankylosing spondylitis synovial fluid. Earlier authors reported some of these motif variants in reactive arthritis synovial fluid and blood.

About this clonotype itself: The antigen is unknown. Compared with germline, one end of the junction differs, possibly owing to a read error.

Germline CDR1 SSHAT, CDR2 FNYEAQ (reference sequence). The CDR3 runs 18 residues. TCRdb redid the calling of the 5' RACE reads with MiXCR, one entry per CDR3 protein. The sample records roughly 370,000 distinct CDR3 sequences, about 20% being singletons. The receptor's source is a male donor with ankylosing spondylitis. This sequence joins TRBV7-7 and TRBJ2-2; TRBD2 matches 11 bases. Sequences were obtained from blood, either unsorted or a sorted T cell fraction (not recorded which). DNA of the CDR3: TGTGCTAGCAGCGTACGGGCTAGCGGGAGGTCGTACACCGGGGAGCTGTTTTTT. Its translation is CASSVRASGRSYTGELFF. Full variable domain (outside the CDR3, taken from reference TRBV7-7 and TRBJ2-2): GAGVSQSPRYKVTKRGQDVTLRCDPISSHATLYWYQQALGQGPEFLTYFNYEAQPDKSGLPSDRFSAERPEGSISTLTIQRTEQRDSAMYRCASSVRASGRSYTGELFFGEGSRLTVL.